This TCR beta chain was recorded in a study of cytomegalovirus exposure and HLA in healthy donors. The study's findings and limits: One variant, a missense change in DCLRE1C, was linked in a later analysis to TCR beta V- and J-gene trimming.

60 Vbeta and 13 Jbeta primers were used in PCR. Only in-frame clones appear in the TCRdb table, and some are missing; sequencing was by immunoSEQ multiplex PCR. The listing records about 160,000 clones. This CDR3 comprises 15 residues. Germline V CDR1 and CDR2: SEHNR, FQNEAQ (reference sequence). V lost 9 bases to trimming and J lost 1 base; unmatched junction nucleotides: 10. As regards this clone: What it binds is not known.

This TCR was sampled from a man aged 25 to 45 in good health and CMV-seronegative. This chain links TRBV7-9 with TRBJ2-3, with 7 positions matching TRBD2. Sequencing was done on a sample of PBMCs. The CDR3 DNA follows: TGTGCCAGTCCCGGACCGGGAGGAGGCACAGATACGCAGTATTTT. Encoded protein: CASPGPGGGTDTQYF.